The T cell receptor beta chain under discussion was sequenced for a study of blood T cell repertoires in COVID-19. In the case of this clone: The same CDR3 arises from other DNA sequences in this sample as well.

In the original analysis: Quantification of nucleated cells was approximated via reference gene primer amplification. Some clones are missing from TCRdb's copy, which holds only in-frame ones; the method was immunoSEQ multiplex PCR. V and J calls and clone size are given by that table; D and trimming were obtained from the DNA. The data hold roughly 250,000 clones, with over 70% observed a single time. Trimming shortened V by 0 bases and J by 4 bases, and 7 bases separated the two germline ends. The CDR3 consists of 13 residues. The germline V gene has CDR1 SGHRS and CDR2 YFSETQ. This study enrolled people aged 18 to 89 from 24 US geographic areas.

The sequence derives from a woman aged 40 to 50 who had been exposed to COVID-19. The sample taken for sequencing was PBMCs or T cells enriched from blood (not recorded which). This chain uses TRBV5-1 with TRBJ1-1, with D uncertain. CDR3 nucleotide sequence: TGCGCCAGCAGCTTGGGCAGAGGCACTGAAGCTTTCTTT. Its translation is CASSLGRGTEAFF.